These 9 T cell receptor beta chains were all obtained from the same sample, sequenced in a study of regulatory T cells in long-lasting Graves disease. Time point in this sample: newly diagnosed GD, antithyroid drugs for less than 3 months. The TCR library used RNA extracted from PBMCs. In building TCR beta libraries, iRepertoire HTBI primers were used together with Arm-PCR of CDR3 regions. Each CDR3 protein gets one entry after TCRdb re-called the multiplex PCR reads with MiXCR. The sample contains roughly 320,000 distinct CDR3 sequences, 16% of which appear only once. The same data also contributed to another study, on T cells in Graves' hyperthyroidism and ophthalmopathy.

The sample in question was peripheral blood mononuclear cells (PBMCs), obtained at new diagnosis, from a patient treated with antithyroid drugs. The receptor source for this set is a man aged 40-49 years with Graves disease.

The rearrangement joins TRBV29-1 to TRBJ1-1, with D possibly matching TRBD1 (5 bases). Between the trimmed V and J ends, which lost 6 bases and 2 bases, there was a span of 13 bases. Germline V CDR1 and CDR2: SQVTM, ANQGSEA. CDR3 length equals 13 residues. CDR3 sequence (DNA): TGCAGCGTGGCGGGGGGGTCCAACACTGAAGCTTTCTTT. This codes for CSVAGGSNTEAFF.

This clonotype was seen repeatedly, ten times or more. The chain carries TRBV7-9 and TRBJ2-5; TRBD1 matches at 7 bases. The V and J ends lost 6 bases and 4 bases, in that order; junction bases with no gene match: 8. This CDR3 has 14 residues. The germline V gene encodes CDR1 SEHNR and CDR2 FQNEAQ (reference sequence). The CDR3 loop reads CASSKDRPRETQYF. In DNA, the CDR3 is TGTGCCAGCAGTAAGGACAGGCCCAGAGAGACCCAGTACTTC. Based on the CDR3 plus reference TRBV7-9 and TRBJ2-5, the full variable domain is DTGVSQNPRHKITKRGQNVTFRCDPISEHNRLYWYRQTLGQGPEFLTYFQNEAQLEKSRLLSDRFSAERPKGSFSTLEIQRTEQGDSAMYLCASSKDRPRETQYFGPGTRLLVL.

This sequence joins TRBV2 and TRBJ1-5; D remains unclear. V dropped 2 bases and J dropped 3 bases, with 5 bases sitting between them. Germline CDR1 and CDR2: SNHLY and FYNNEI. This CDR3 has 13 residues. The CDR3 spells CASSEHLNQPQHF. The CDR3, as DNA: TGTGCCAGCAGTGAACATCTCAATCAGCCCCAGCATTTT.

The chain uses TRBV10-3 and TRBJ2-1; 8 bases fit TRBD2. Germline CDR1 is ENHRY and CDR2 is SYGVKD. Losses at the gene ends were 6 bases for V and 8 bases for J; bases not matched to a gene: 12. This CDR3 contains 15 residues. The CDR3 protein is CAIRDTGLEGHEQFF. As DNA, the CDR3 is TGTGCCATCAGGGACACGGGACTAGAAGGGCATGAGCAGTTCTTC.

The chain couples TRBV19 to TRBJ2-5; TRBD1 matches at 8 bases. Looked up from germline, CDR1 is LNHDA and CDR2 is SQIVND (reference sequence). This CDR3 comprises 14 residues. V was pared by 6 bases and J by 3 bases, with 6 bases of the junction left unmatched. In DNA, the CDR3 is TGTGCCAGTAGGGACAGGGAGAACGAAGAGACCCAGTACTTC. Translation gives CASRDRENEETQYF.

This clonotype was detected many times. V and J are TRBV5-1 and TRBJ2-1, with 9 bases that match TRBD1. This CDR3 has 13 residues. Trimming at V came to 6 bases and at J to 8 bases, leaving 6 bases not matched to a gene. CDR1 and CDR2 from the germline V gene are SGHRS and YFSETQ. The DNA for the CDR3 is TGCGCCAGCAACGAAAACAGGGGGCATGAGCAGTTCTTC. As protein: CASNENRGHEQFF. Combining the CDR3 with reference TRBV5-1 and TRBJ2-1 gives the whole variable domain KAGVTQTPRYLIKTRGQQVTLSCSPISGHRSVSWYQQTPGQGLQFLFEYFSETQRNKGNFPGRFSGRQFSNSRSEMNVSTLELGDSALYLCASNENRGHEQFFGPGTRLTVL.

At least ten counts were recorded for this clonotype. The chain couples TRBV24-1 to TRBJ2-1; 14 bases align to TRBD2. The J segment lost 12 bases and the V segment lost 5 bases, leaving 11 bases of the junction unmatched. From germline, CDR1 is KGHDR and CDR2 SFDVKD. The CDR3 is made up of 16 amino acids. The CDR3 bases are TGTGCCACCAGTGTGACTAGCGGGGGGGAACTTAAGGGGCAGTTCTTC. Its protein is CATSVTSGGELKGQFF.

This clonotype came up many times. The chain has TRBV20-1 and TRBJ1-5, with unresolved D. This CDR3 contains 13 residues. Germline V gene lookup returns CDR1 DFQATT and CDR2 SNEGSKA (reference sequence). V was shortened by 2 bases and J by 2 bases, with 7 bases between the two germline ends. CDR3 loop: CSARPGGNQPQHF. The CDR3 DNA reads TGCAGTGCTAGACCCGGGGGCAATCAGCCCCAGCATTTT.

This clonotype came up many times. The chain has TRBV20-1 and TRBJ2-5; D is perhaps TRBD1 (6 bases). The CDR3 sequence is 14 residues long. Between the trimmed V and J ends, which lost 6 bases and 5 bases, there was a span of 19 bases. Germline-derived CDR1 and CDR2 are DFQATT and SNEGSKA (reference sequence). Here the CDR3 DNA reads TGCAGTGCGAAGGATAGGGGGTATAAGGAGACCCAGTACTTC. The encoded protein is CSAKDRGYKETQYF.